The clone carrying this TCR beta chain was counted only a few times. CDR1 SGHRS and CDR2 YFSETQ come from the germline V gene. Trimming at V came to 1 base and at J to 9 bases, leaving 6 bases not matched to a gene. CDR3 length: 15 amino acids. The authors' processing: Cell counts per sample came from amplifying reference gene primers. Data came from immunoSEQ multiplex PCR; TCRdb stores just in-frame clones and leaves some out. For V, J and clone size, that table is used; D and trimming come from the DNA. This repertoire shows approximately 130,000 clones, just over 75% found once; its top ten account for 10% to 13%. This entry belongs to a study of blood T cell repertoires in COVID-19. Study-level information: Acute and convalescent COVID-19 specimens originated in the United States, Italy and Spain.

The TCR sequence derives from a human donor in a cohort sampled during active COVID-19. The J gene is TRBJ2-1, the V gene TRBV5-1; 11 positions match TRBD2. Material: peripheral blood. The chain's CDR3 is CASSLTSGGGSEQFF. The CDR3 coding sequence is TGCGCCAGCAGCTTGACTAGCGGGGGCGGGAGTGAGCAGTTCTTC. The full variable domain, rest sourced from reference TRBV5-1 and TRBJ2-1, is KAGVTQTPRYLIKTRGQQVTLSCSPISGHRSVSWYQQTPGQGLQFLFEYFSETQRNKGNFPGRFSGRQFSNSRSEMNVSTLELGDSALYLCASSLTSGGGSEQFFGPGTRLTVL.